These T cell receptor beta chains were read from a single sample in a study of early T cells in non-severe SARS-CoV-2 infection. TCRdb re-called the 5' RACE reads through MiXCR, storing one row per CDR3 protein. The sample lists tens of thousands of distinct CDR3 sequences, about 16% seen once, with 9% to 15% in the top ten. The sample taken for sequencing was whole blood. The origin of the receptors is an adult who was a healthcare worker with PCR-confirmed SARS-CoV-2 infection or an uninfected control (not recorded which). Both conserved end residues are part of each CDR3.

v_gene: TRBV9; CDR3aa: CASSVEGQGGNIQYF
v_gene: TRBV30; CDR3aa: CAWTREDGYTF
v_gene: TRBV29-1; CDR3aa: CSVEGVRGTDTQYF
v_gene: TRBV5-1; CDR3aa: CASSLGTGGDNQPQHF
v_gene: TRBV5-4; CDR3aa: CASSSNRGGTGELFF
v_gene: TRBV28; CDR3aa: CASSVGPTYEQYF
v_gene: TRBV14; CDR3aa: CASSQDRVFSKNIQYF
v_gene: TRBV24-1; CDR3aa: CATRLSGRIYEQYF
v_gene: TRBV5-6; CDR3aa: CASRFTGGHTDTQYF
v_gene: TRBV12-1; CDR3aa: CASSPPWRGNQPQHF
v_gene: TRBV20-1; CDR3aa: CSARGQVLSINYGYTF
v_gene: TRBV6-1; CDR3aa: CASSATAHTEAFF
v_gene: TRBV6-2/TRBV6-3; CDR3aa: CASSYRSGANVLTF
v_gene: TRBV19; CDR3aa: CASSRLAGDGEQFF
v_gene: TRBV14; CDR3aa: CASRRAGTTTLNEQFF
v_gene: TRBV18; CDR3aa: CASSPRNEKLFF
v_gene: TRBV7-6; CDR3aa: CASSPEGWTGELFF
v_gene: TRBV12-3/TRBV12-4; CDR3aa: CASSLVLGVGVEKLFF
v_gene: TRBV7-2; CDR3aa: CASRLIGTGVGPYEQYF
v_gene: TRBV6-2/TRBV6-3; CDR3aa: CASRFSGQRLSYEQYF
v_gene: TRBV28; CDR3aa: CASREGPSANYGYTF
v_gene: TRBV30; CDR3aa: CAWRKGDQPQHF
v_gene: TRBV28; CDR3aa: CASSLTGPPYGYTF
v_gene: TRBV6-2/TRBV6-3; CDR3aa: CASSYSIQASYEQYF
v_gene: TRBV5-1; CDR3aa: CASLFRDRLYDEQFF
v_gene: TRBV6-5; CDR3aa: CASSPDRYSGNTIYF
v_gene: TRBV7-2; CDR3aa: CASSPWTGVNTEAFF
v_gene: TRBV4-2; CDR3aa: CASSQDPRRSYEAFF
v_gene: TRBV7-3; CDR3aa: CASSPAGQAYNEQFF
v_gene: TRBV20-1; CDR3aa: CSAQDGSRASNEQFF
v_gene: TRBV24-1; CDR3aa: CATSEGLAESYNEQFF
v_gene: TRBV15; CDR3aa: CATSRGGSPMGTEAFF